This TCR beta chain was obtained from a study of cytomegalovirus exposure and HLA in healthy donors. Use of 60 Vbeta and 13 Jbeta primers characterized the PCR. The repertoire was sequenced with immunoSEQ multiplex PCR; TCRdb's copy has only in-frame clones and lacks some. This sample carries about 170,000 clones, approximately 80% of them seen once, and the ten largest clones take roughly 1.2%. This clone was detected a few times. Its specificity is unknown. Study observations and caveats: Listed as cytomegalovirus-associated were more than 150 TCR beta chains. Per published accounts, TCR beta sequences correctly predicted the HLA-A and HLA-B alleles of most subjects.

V shed 6 bases, J shed 5 bases, and the junction held 6 bases outside the gene matches. Per the germline V gene, CDR1 is SQVTM and CDR2 is ANQGSEA. The CDR3 consists of 12 residues. This receptor was obtained from a boy aged 2 to 9 in good health and CMV-seronegative. Source material: PBMCs. The genes are TRBV29-1 and TRBJ1-2, with 7 bases lining up with TRBD1. DNA for the CDR3: TGCAGCGTATCAGGGGGAGAGTATGGCTACACCTTC. This translates into CSVSGGEYGYTF.